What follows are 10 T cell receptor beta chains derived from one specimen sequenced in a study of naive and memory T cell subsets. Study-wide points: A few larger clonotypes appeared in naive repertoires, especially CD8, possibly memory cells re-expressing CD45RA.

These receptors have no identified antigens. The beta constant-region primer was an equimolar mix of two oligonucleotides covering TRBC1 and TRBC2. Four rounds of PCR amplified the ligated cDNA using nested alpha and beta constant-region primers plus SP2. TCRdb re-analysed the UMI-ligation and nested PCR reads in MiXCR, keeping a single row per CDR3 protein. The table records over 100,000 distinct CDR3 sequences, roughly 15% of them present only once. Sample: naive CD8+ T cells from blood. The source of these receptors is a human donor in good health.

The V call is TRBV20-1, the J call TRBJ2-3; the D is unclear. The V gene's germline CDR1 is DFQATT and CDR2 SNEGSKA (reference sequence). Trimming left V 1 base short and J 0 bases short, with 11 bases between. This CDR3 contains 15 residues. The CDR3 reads CSARARGSSTDTQYF. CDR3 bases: TGCAGTGCTAGAGCTCGAGGTTCTAGCACAGATACGCAGTATTTT.

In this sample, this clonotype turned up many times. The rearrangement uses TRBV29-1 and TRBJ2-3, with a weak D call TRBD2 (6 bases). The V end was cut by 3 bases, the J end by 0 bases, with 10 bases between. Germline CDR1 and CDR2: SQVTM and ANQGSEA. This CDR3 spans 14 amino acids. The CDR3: CSVELRGSTDTQYF. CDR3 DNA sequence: TGCAGCGTTGAGTTACGGGGGAGCACAGATACGCAGTATTTT.

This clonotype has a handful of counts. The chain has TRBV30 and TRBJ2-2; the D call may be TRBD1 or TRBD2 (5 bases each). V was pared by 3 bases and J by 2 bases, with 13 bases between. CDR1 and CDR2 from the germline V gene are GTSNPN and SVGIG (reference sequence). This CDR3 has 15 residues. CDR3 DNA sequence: TGTGCCTGGAGCGGGACCGCTTCTAACACCGGGGAGCTGTTTTTT. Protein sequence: CAWSGTASNTGELFF.

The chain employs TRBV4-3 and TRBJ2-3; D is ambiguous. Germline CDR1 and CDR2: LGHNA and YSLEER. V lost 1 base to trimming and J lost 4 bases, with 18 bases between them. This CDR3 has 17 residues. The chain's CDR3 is CASSQGPPGGMADTQYF. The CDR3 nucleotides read TGCGCCAGCAGCCAAGGTCCCCCCGGTGGTATGGCAGATACGCAGTATTTT.

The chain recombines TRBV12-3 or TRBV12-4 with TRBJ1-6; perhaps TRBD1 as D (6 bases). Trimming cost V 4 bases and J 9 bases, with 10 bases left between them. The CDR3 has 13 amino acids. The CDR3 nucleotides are TGTGCCAGCAGTTCACAGGGTGGTTCACCCCTCCACTTT. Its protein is CASSSQGGSPLHF.

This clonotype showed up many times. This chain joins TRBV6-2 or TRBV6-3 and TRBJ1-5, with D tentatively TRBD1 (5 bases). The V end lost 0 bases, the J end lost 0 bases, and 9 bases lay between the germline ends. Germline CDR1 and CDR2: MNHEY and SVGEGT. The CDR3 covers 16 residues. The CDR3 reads CASSYSGRHSNQPQHF. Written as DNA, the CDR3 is TGTGCCAGCAGTTACTCGGGACGTCATAGCAATCAGCCCCAGCATTTT.

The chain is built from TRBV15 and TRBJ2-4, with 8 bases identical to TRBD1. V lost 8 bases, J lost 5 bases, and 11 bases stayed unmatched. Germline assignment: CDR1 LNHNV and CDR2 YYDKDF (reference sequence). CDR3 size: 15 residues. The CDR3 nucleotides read TGTGCCACCTCCCCGATTGTGGACAGGGAAAACATTCAGTACTTC. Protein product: CATSPIVDRENIQYF.

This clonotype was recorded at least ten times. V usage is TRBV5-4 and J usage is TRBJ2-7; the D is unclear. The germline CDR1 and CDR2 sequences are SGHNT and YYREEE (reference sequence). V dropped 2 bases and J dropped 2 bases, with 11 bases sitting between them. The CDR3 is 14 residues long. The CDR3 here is CASSFLGSPYEQYF. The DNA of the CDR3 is TGTGCCAGCAGCTTCCTCGGTTCCCCCTACGAGCAGTACTTC.

The CDR3 DNA reads TGTGCCAGCAGTTTAAGGACCGCGAACACCGGGGAGCTGTTTTTT. It translates to CASSLRTANTGELFF. This rearrangement joins TRBV27 to TRBJ2-2; D ambiguous. There are 15 residues in the CDR3. Germline values: CDR1 MNHEY, CDR2 SMNVEV (reference sequence). Trimming stripped 2 bases from V and 0 bases from J, with 7 bases between.

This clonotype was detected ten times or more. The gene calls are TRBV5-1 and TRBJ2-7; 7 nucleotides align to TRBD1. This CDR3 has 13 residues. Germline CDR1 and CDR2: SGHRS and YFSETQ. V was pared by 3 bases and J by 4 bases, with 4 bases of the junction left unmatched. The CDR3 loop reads CASSSDRKYEQYF. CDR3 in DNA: TGCGCCAGCAGCTCGGACAGGAAATACGAGCAGTACTTC.